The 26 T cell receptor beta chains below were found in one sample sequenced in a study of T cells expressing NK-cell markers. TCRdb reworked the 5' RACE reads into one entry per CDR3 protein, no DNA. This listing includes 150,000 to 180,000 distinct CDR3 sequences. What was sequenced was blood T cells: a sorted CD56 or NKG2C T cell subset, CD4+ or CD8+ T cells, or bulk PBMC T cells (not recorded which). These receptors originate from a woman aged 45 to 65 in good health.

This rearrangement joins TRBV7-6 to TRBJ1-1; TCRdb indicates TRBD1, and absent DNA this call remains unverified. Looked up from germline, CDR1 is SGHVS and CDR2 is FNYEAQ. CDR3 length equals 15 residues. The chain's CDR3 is CASSYRALGDTEAFF.

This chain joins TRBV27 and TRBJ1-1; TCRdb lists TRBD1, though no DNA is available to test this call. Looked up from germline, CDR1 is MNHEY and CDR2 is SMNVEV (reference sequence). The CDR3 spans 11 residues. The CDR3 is CATGTNTEAFF.

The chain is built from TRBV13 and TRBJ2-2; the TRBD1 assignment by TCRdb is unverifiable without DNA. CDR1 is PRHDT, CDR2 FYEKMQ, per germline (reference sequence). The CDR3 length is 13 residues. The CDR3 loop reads CASPAPGPGELFF. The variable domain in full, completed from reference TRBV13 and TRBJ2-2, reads AAGVIQSPRHLIKEKRETATLKCYPIPRHDTVYWYQQGPGQDPQFLISFYEKMQSDKGSIPDRFSAQQFSDYHSELNMSSLELGDSALYFCASPAPGPGELFFGEGSRLTVL.

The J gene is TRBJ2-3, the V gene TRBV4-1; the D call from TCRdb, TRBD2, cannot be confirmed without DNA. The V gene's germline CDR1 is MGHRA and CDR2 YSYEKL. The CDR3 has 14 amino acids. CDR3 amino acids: CASSHRILAGDQHF.

The CDR3 protein is CASIQGNRGKQPQHF. The chain links TRBV21-1 to TRBJ1-5; no DNA is available, so the TRBD1 call from TCRdb remains unchecked. TRBV21-1 counts as a pseudogene. CDR3 length: 15 residues.

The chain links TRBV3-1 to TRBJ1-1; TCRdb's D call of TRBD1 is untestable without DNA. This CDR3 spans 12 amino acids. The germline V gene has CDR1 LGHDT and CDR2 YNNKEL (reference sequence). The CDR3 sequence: CASSQDRGLAFF.

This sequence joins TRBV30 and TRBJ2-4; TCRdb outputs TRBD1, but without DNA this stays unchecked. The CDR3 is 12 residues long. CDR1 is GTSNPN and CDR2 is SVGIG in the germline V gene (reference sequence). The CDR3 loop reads CAWSVQTGIQYF.

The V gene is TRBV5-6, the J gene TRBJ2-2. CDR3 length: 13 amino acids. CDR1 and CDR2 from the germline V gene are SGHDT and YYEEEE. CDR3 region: CASSSDPSGELFF.

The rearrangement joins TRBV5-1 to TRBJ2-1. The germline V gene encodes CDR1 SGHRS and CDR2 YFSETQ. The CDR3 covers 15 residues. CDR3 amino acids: CASSGPSDSYNEQFF.

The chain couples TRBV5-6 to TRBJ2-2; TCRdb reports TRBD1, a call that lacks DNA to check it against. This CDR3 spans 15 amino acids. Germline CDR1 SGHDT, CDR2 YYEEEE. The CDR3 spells CASSLGDPNTGELFF.

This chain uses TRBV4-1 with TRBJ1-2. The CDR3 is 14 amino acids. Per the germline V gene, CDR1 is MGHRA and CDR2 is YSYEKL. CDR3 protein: CASSQDEGTYGYTF.

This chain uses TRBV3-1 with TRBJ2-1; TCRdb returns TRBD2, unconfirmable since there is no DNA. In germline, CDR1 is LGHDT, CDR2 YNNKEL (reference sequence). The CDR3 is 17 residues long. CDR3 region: CASSPGTSGTLYNEQFF.

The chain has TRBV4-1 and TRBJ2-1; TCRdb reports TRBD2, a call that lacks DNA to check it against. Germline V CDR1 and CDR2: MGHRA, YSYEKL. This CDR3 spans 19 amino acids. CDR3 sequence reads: CASSQDGLELAGVGNEQFF.

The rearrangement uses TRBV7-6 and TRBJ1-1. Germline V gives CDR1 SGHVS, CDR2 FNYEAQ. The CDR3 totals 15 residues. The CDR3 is CASSRSVAMNTEAFF.

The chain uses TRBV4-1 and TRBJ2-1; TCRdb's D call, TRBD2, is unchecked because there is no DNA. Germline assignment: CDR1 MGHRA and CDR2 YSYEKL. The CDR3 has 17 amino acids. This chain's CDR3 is CASSQDVPSGRVNEQFF.

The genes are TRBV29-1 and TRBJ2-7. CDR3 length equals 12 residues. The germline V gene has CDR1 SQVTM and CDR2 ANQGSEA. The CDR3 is CSVRHEGYEQYF.

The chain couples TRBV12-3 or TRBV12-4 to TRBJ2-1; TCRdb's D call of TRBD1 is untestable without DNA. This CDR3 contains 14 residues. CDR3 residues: CASSPGTVYNEQFF.

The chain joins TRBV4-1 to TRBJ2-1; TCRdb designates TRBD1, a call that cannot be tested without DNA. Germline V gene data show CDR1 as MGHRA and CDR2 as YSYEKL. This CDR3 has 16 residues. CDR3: CASSHLTGTGLEEQFF.

CDR3 sequence reads: CASKRASGASSYNEQFF. The V gene is TRBV2, the J gene TRBJ2-1; absent DNA, TCRdb's TRBD2 call cannot be checked. Germline V gives CDR1 SNHLY, CDR2 FYNNEI. The CDR3 is 17 residues long.

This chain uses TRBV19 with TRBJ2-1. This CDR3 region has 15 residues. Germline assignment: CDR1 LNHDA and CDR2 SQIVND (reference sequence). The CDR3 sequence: CASSIEAYQYNEQFF. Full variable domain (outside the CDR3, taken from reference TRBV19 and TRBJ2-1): DGGITQSPKYLFRKEGQNVTLSCEQNLNHDAMYWYRQDPGQGLRLIYYSQIVNDFQKGDIAEGYSVSREKKESFPLTVTSAQKNPTAFYLCASSIEAYQYNEQFFGPGTRLTVL.

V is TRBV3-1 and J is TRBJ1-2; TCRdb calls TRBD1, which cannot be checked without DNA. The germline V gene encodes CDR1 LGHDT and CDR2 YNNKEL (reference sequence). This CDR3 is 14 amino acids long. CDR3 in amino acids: CASSPGTGDFGYTF.

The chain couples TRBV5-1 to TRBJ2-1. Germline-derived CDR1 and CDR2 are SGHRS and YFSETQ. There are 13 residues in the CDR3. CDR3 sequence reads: CASSLPISNEQFF.

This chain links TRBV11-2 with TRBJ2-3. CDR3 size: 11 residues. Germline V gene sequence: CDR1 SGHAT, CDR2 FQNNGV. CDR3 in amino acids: CASGSTDTQYF.

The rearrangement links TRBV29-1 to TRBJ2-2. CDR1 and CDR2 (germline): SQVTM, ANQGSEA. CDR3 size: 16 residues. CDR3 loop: CSVEVWRRSNTGELFF.

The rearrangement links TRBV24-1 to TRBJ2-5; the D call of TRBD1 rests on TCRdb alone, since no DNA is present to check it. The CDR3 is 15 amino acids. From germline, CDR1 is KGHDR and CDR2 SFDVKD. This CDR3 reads CATSLTSRGGETQYF.

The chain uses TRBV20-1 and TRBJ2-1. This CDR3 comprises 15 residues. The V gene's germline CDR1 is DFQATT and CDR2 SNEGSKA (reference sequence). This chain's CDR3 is CSAILGESSYNEQFF.